This TCR beta chain was obtained from a study of blood T cell repertoires in COVID-19. Background on the study: COVID-19 samples collected from the United States, Italy and Spain covered acute and convalescent phases. Sample material is recorded as cDNA or gDNA derived from T cells, B-cell-depleted T cells, or PBMCs.

Profiling relied on immunoSEQ multiplex PCR, and the TCRdb table lists in-frame clones only, not all of them. Among some 120,000 clones listed, about 80% were seen once. This clone appeared a few times. From germline, CDR1 is LNHDA and CDR2 SQIVND (reference sequence). Trimming at V came to 6 bases and at J to 7 bases, leaving 9 bases not matched to a gene. This CDR3 spans 14 amino acids. The chain combines TRBV19 with TRBJ2-1; TRBD2 matches 7 bases. The sample taken for sequencing was peripheral blood. The TCR was taken from a human donor in a cohort sampled during active COVID-19. The CDR3 spells CASSLWTRANEQFF. DNA for the CDR3: TGTGCCAGTAGCCTATGGACTAGAGCAAATGAGCAGTTCTTC.